These T cell receptor beta chains were read from a single sample in a study of T cell responses to AZD1222 COVID-19 vaccine. Using immunoSEQ multiplex PCR, the repertoire was profiled, and TCRdb retains in-frame clones only, with some absent. Here the sample spans 200,000 or so clones, approximately 91% being singletons. The sequenced sample was peripheral blood, obtained on day 0 of AZD1222 vaccination. Receptors originate from an adult in good health. The CDR3 runs from the conserved cysteine through the conserved F or W. A D gene is named only where the DNA matches it firmly. Part of the rows lack a size; the others show once, few, many or a class for expanded clones.

V gene	clone size	D gene	CDR3 length	J gene	CDR3 DNA	CDR3 protein
TRBV6-1	few	.	16	TRBJ2-1	TGTGCCAGCAGTGTGGCAGGGACGAGCTCCTACAATGAGCAGTTCTTC	CASSVAGTSSYNEQFF
TRBV2	.	TRBD1	17	TRBJ1-5	TGTGCCAGCAGGGGGGACAGGGGAACTTATAGCAATCAGCCCCAGCATTTT	CASRGDRGTYSNQPQHF
TRBV2	.	.	11	TRBJ2-1	TGTGCCAGCGTGGTATCACATGAGCAGTTCTTC	CASVVSHEQFF
TRBV9	.	.	17	TRBJ2-5	TGTGCCAGCAGCGTGGATCCGGCAGGGCATGGGGAAGAGACCCAGTACTTC	CASSVDPAGHGEETQYF
TRBV5-1	.	TRBD1	15	TRBJ2-7	TGCGCCAGCAGCACCGGAACAGGGGTGACCTACGAGCAGTACTTC	CASSTGTGVTYEQYF
TRBV5-1	once	TRBD1	15	TRBJ2-5	TGCGCCAGCAGACCGGACAGGGGGCTCATGGAGACCCAGTACTTC	CASRPDRGLMETQYF
TRBV24-1	.	TRBD1	18	TRBJ2-3	TGTGCCACCAGTGATTCCCCCGGGGACAGCTTTAGCACAGATACGCAGTATTTT	CATSDSPGDSFSTDTQYF
TRBV6-2/TRBV6-3	.	.	15	TRBJ1-2	TGTGCCAGCAGCTATCCGAGGGGCGGTAACTATGGCTACACCTTC	CASSYPRGGNYGYTF
TRBV7-8	.	.	15	TRBJ1-1	TGTGCCAGCAGCTCGCGGGGGGCGGGGGACACTGAAGCTTTCTTT	CASSSRGAGDTEAFF
TRBV27	.	.	15	TRBJ2-3	TGTGCCAGCAGTTTGCGGGGCGGAGGGTCGGATACGCAGTATTTT	CASSLRGGGSDTQYF
TRBV27	once	TRBD1	14	TRBJ1-6	TGTGCCAGCGGGGGGACAGGACATAATTCACCCCTCCACTTT	CASGGTGHNSPLHF
TRBV10-3	.	.	15	TRBJ2-7	TGTGCCATCAGTGAGTCTGAGGCAGGACTACGCGAGCAGTACTTC	CAISESEAGLREQYF
TRBV5-1	.	.	15	TRBJ1-3	TGCGCCAGCAGCCTGGACATGAACTCTGGAAACACCATATATTTT	CASSLDMNSGNTIYF
TRBV3-1/TRBV3-2	.	.	16	TRBJ2-6	TGTGCCAGCAGCCCGGACCGAGCCGCTGGGGCCAACGTCCTGACTTTC	CASSPDRAAGANVLTF
TRBV28	.	.	13	TRBJ2-4	TGTGCCAGCAGTGAACCAGCCAAAAACATTCAGTACTTC	CASSEPAKNIQYF
TRBV25-1	once	.	14	TRBJ1-2	TGTGCCAGCAGTGAAAATAGTCAGAACTATGGCTACACCTTC	CASSENSQNYGYTF
TRBV30	.	.	12	TRBJ1-1	TGTGCCTGGGAGCAGGGGAACACTGAAGCTTTCTTT	CAWEQGNTEAFF
TRBV5-6	.	.	14	TRBJ1-2	TGTGCCAGCAGCTTGTCACCGGAATCCTATGGCTACACCTTC	CASSLSPESYGYTF
TRBV27	.	TRBD2	19	TRBJ2-5	TGTGCCAGCAGTTTATTCGGGACTAGCGGGAGGGCCGCAGTGGAGACCCAGTACTTC	CASSLFGTSGRAAVETQYF
TRBV5-1	.	TRBD2	17	TRBJ2-2	TGCGCCAGCATGCGCCTAGCGGGGGGCCCGAGCCCCGGGGAGCTGTTTTTT	CASMRLAGGPSPGELFF
TRBV19	once	TRBD2	16	TRBJ2-2	TGTGCCAGTAGGTATCGACAGCGGGAGTACACCGGGGAGCTGTTTTTT	CASRYRQREYTGELFF
TRBV12-3/TRBV12-4	.	.	11	TRBJ2-3	TGTGCCAGCAGCACCGGGGCCCCGCAGTATTTT	CASSTGAPQYF
TRBV18	.	.	13	TRBJ1-2	TGTGCCAGCTCACCGGCTGAAGACTATGGCTACACCTTC	CASSPAEDYGYTF
TRBV29-1	.	.	14	TRBJ1-1	TGCAGCGTTGACCGGGGGGCAAAGGACACTGAAGCTTTCTTT	CSVDRGAKDTEAFF
TRBV24-1	.	TRBD1	15	TRBJ1-1	TGTGCCACCAGTGATTCCGGACAGGGGGACACTGAAGCTTTCTTT	CATSDSGQGDTEAFF
TRBV25-1	.	.	18	TRBJ1-4	TGTGCCAGCAGTGAACAGGGGTCGTCCGTCGCAACTAATGAAAAACTGTTTTTT	CASSEQGSSVATNEKLFF
TRBV7-8	.	.	14	TRBJ1-1	TGTGCCAGCAGCTTAGGGGGGAAGAACACTGAAGCTTTCTTT	CASSLGGKNTEAFF
TRBV11-2	once	TRBD1	17	TRBJ1-2	TGTGCCAGCAGCTTAGGTTCCTGGGACAGGGGAAACTATGGCTACACCTTC	CASSLGSWDRGNYGYTF
TRBV6-5	.	.	14	TRBJ2-1	TGTGCCAGCAGTTACTCGAATCGGGGCAATGAGCAGTTCTTC	CASSYSNRGNEQFF
TRBV21-1	.	.	16	TRBJ1-6	TGTGCCAGCAGGAAATCCGGTAGCTCCTATAATTCACCCCTCCACTTT	CASRKSGSSYNSPLHF
TRBV15	.	.	16	TRBJ2-3	TGTGCCACCAGCAGAGATCGGGGTCTTAGCACAGATACGCAGTATTTT	CATSRDRGLSTDTQYF
TRBV24-1	.	TRBD1	16	TRBJ2-2	TGTGCCACCAGTGATCAGGGACAGGTAGAAACCGGGGAGCTGTTTTTT	CATSDQGQVETGELFF
TRBV10-1	once	.	15	TRBJ2-2	TGCGCCACCCAGGGGCCTCCGGGGAACACCGGGGAGCTGTTTTTT	CATQGPPGNTGELFF
TRBV5-5	.	.	15	TRBJ2-5	TGTGCCAGCAGCTTGGACGGACTACACCAAGAGACCCAGTACTTC	CASSLDGLHQETQYF
TRBV18	.	.	16	TRBJ1-6	TGTGCCAGCTCGCCCCTCAGCCAGTCGGATAATTCACCCCTCCACTTT	CASSPLSQSDNSPLHF
TRBV4-1	.	.	13	TRBJ2-7	TGCGCCAGCAGCCACTCCCTAGCCTACGAGCAGTACTTC	CASSHSLAYEQYF
TRBV4-3	.	.	15	TRBJ2-3	TGCGCCAGCAGCCACCGCGTACCTAGCACAGATACGCAGTATTTT	CASSHRVPSTDTQYF
TRBV6-5	few	TRBD2	14	TRBJ2-1	TGTGCCAGCAGCCGGACTAGCGGGAGGGCACAGCAGTTCTTC	CASSRTSGRAQQFF
TRBV27	.	.	15	TRBJ1-6	TGTGCCAGCAGTTTGGAAGGTTCGGGTAACTCACCCCTCCACTTT	CASSLEGSGNSPLHF
TRBV10-3	.	.	14	TRBJ2-7	TGTGCCATCAGTCCGGGACAAGTGACCTACGAGCAGTACTTC	CAISPGQVTYEQYF
TRBV27	.	TRBD1	17	TRBJ2-3	TGTGCCAGCAGCCGACTTCTTTTACAGGGGCGAGGGGATACGCAGTATTTT	CASSRLLLQGRGDTQYF
TRBV28	.	.	14	TRBJ1-5	TGTGCCAGTTCATGGGGGAGGGGCAATCAGCCCCAGCATTTT	CASSWGRGNQPQHF
TRBV7-3	.	.	15	TRBJ2-3	TGTGCCAGCAGCTTAACCGGCGGGGGCGCAGATACGCAGTATTTT	CASSLTGGGADTQYF
TRBV2	.	.	15	TRBJ1-5	TGTGCCAGCAGCCCACGGACGGGGGGCAATCAGCCCCAGCATTTT	CASSPRTGGNQPQHF
TRBV5-5	.	TRBD2	15	TRBJ2-3	TGTGCCAGCAGCGAACTAGCGGGAGGGTCAGATACGCAGTATTTT	CASSELAGGSDTQYF
TRBV5-1	.	TRBD1	15	TRBJ2-1	TGCGCCAGCAGCTTGGGGGGACAGGCCTACAATGAGCAGTTCTTC	CASSLGGQAYNEQFF
TRBV28	.	.	20	TRBJ2-1	TGTGCCAGCAGTTTAATTCCTGGAAACCCGACTAGATCTATCAGTAATGAGCAGTTCTTC	CASSLIPGNPTRSISNEQFF
TRBV3-1/TRBV3-2	.	.	14	TRBJ1-3	TGTGCCAGCAGCCAACAAGTTTCTGGAAACACCATATATTTT	CASSQQVSGNTIYF
TRBV3-1/TRBV3-2	.	.	13	TRBJ2-1	TGTGCCAGCGGGGGTAGATCCTACAATGAGCAGTTCTTC	CASGGRSYNEQFF
TRBV14	.	.	18	TRBJ2-1	TGTGCCAGCAGCCAAGTCGTCAATCCGGCCATCAGGGAAGCTGAGCAGTTCTTC	CASSQVVNPAIREAEQFF
TRBV20-1	.	.	10	TRBJ2-5	TGCAGTGCTCTTGAAGAGACCCAGTACTTC	CSALEETQYF
TRBV7-9	.	.	18	TRBJ2-5	TGTGCCAGCAGCCCCCCCTTTTCGCCGGCGACGAGGAGAGAGACCCAGTACTTC	CASSPPFSPATRRETQYF